This T cell receptor (beta chain) stems from a study of radiation and T cells in renal cell carcinoma. Some clones are missing from TCRdb's copy, which holds only in-frame ones; the method was immunoSEQ multiplex PCR. The repertoire holds around 74,000 clones, with less than 85% as singletons. Time point in this sample: blood 4 weeks post-SBRT, at nephrectomy. As to treatment: 15 Gy SBRT to primary tumor, nephrectomy 4 weeks later. The input for sequencing was blood, taken from a patient whose treatment included radiotherapy and nephrectomy. The origin of this receptor is a woman between 55 and 75 years old with renal cell carcinoma.

Here the CDR3 DNA reads TGTGCCAGCAGCCGGCAGGGGAGCTCCTACGAGCAGTACTTC. Translation: CASSRQGSSYEQYF. This rearrangement joins TRBV7-9 to TRBJ2-7, with D possibly being TRBD1 (6 bases). Per the germline V gene, CDR1 is SEHNR and CDR2 is FQNEAQ (reference sequence). V lost 5 bases, J lost 0 bases, and 11 bases lay in between. The length of the CDR3 is 14 residues.